This T cell receptor (beta chain) was recorded in a study of cytomegalovirus exposure and HLA in healthy donors. Study-level findings and limits: In vitro experiments confirmed that three CMV-associated chains were specific for CMV antigens. Researchers catalogued under 200 TCR beta chains as cytomegalovirus-associated. Whilst most TCR sequences proved rare, a subset of public TCRs occurred across many donors.

About this clone: Antigen unknown.

Separate from the roughly 610-subject first cohort, the 120-subject validation cohort was the one that the donors belonged to. Trimming cost V 4 bases and J 10 bases, with 24 bases left between them. Germline V lookup: CDR1 MDHEN, CDR2 SYDVKM. The CDR3 totals 16 residues. Clones were read by immunoSEQ multiplex PCR, and TCRdb kept only the in-frame ones, dropping some. The top ten clones hold around 1.2% of a sample with around 190,000 clones, 80% to 90% of them seen once. The source of this sequence is a woman in her 30s in good health and CMV-seronegative. The chain employs TRBV28 and TRBJ2-3; a weak D match, TRBD2 (6 bases). Sequencing used PBMCs. The CDR3 DNA follows: TGTGCCAGCAGTTCCAGACTAGTCGAGCAGGACTGGGCGCAGTATTTT. Translation gives CASSSRLVEQDWAQYF.